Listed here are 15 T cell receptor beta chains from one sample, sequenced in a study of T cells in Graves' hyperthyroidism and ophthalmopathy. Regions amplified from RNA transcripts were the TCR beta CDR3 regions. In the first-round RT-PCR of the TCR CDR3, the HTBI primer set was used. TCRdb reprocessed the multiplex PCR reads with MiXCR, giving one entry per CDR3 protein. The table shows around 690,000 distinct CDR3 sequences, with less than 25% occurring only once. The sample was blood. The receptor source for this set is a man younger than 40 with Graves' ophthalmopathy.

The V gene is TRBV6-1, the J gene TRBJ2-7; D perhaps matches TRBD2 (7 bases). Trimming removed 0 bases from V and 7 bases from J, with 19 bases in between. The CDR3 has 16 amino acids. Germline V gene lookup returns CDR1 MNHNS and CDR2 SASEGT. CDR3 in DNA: TGTGCCAGCAGTGAAGCGCTTCGCAGGGGAGGGAGAGAGCAGTACTTC. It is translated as CASSEALRRGGREQYF.

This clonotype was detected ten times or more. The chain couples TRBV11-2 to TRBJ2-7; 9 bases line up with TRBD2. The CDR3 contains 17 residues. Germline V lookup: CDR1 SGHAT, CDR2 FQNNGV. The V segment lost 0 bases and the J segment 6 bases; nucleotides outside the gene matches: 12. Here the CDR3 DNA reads TGTGCCAGCAGCTTAGATTTTAGTGTTAGCGGGAGTTTCGAGCAGTACTTC. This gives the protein CASSLDFSVSGSFEQYF.

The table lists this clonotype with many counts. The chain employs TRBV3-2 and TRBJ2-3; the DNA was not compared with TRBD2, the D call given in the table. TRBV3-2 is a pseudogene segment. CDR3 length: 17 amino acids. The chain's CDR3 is CASSPSQREKPQDTQYF. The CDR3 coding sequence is TGTGCCAGCAGCCCCAGCCAACGGGAGAAACCACAAGATACGCAGTATTTT.

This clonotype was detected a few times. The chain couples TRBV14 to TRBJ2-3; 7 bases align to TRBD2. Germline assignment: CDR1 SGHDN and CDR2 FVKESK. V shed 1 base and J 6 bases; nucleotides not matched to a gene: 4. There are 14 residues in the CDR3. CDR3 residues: CASSQGLAWDTQYF. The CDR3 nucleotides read TGTGCCAGCAGCCAAGGACTAGCATGGGATACGCAGTATTTT.

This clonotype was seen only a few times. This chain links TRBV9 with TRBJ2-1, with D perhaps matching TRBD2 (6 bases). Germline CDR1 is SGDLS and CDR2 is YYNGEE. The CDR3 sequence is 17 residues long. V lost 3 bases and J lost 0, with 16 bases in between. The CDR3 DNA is TGTGCCAGCAGCGAGGGATATAGCGGTTACTCCTACAATGAGCAGTTCTTC. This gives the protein CASSEGYSGYSYNEQFF.

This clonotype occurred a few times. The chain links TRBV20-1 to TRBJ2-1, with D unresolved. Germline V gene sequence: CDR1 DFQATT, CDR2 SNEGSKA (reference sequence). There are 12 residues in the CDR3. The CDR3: CSPLGVYNEQFF. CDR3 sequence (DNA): TGCAGCCCACTTGGGGTATACAATGAGCAGTTCTTC.

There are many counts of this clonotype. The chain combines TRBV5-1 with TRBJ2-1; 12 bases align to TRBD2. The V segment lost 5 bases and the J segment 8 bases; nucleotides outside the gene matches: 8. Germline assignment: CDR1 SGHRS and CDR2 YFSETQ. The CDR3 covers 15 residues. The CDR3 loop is CASRQTSGSRDEQFF. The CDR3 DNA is TGCGCCAGCAGGCAGACTAGCGGGAGCCGCGATGAGCAGTTCTTC.

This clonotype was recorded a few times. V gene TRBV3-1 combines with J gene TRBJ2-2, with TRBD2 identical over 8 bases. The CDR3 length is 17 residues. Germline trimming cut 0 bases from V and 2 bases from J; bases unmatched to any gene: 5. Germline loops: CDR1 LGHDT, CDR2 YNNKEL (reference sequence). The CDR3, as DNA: TGTGCCAGCAGCCAAGACGCACTAGCGGAAAACACCGGGGAGCTGTTTTTT. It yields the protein CASSQDALAENTGELFF. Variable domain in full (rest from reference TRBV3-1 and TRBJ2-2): DTAVSQTPKYLVTQMGNDKSIKCEQNLGHDTMYWYKQDSKKFLKIMFSYNNKELIINETVPNRFSPKSPDKAHLNLHINSLELGDSAVYFCASSQDALAENTGELFFGEGSRLTVL.

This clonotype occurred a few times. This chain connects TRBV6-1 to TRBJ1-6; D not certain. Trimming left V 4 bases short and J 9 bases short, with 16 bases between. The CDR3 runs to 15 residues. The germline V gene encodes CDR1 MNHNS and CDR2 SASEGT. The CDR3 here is CASSVSIMVGSPLHF. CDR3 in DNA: TGTGCCAGCAGTGTGAGCATAATGGTGGGTTCACCCCTCCACTTT.

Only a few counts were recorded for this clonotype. CDR3 region: CASRPGSYNEQFF. CDR3 DNA sequence: TGTGCCAGCCGGCCGGGGTCCTACAATGAGCAGTTCTTC. J is TRBJ2-1 and V is TRBV27, with D tentatively TRBD2 (5 bases). V was trimmed by 8 bases and J by 1 base, leaving 9 bases between them. This CDR3 spans 13 amino acids. Looked up from germline, CDR1 is MNHEY and CDR2 is SMNVEV (reference sequence).

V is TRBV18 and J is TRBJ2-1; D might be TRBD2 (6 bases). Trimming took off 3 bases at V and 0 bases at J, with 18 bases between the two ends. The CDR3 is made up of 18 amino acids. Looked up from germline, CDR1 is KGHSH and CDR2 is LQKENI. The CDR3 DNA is TGTGCCAGCTCACCCTCCCCACTAGCAAAGAGCTCCTACAATGAGCAGTTCTTC. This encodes CASSPSPLAKSSYNEQFF.

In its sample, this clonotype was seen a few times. The CDR3 nucleotides are TGTGCCAGCCGCCAGGGATCACAAGAGACCCAGTACTTC. Protein sequence: CASRQGSQETQYF. The chain combines TRBV6-1 with TRBJ2-5; tentative D call: TRBD1 (5 bases). The V gene lost 8 bases and the J gene lost 2 bases, with 12 bases spanning the gap. The CDR3 sequence is 13 residues long. CDR1 and CDR2 (germline): MNHNS, SASEGT.

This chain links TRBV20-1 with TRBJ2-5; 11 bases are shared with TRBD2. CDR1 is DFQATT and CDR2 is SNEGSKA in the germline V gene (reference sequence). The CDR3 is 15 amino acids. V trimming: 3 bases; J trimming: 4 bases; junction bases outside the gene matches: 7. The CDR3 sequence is CSASSLAGGRETQYF. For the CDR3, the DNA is TGCAGTGCTAGTTCTCTAGCGGGAGGACGAGAGACCCAGTACTTC.

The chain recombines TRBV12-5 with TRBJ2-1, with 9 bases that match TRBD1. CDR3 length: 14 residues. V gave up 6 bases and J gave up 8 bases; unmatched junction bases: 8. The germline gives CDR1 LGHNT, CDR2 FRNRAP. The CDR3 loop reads CASGPGQGVYEQFF. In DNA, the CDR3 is TGTGCTAGTGGCCCGGGACAGGGTGTCTATGAGCAGTTCTTC.

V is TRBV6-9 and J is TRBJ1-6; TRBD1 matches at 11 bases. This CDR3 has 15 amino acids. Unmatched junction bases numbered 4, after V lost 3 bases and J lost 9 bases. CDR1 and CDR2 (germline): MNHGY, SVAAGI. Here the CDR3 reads CASSYQDRGRSPLHF. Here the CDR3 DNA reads TGTGCCAGCAGTTACCAGGACAGGGGGCGTTCACCCCTCCACTTT.